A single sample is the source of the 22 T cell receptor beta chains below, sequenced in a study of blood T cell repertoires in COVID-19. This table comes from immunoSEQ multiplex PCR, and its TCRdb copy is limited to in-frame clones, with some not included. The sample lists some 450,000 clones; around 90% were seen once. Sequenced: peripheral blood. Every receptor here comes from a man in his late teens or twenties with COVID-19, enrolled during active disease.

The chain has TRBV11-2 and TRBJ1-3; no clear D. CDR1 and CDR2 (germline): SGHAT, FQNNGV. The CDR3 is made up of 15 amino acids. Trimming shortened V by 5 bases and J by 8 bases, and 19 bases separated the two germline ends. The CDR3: CASSTNLIGGHTIYF. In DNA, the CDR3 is TGTGCCAGCAGCACCAACCTCATCGGTGGGCACACCATATATTTT.

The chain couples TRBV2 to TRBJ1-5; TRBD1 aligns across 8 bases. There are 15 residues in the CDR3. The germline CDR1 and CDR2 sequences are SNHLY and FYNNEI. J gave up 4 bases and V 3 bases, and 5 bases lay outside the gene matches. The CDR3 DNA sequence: TGTGCCAGCAGTGATGACGGACAGGGTAATCAGCCCCAGCATTTT. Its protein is CASSDDGQGNQPQHF.

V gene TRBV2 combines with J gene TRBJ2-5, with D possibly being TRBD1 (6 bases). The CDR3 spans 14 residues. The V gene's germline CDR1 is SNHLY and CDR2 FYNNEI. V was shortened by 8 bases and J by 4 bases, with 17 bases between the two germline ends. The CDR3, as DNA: TGTGCCAGCGGGCTGGGGGCGCTGGGAGAGACCCAGTACTTC. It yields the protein CASGLGALGETQYF.

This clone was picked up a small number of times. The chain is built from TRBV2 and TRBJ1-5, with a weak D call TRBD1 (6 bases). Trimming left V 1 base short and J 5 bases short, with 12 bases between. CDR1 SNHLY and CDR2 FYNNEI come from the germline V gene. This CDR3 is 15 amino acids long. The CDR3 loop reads CASSEEVGTHQPQHF. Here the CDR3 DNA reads TGTGCCAGCAGTGAAGAGGTAGGGACACATCAGCCCCAGCATTTT.

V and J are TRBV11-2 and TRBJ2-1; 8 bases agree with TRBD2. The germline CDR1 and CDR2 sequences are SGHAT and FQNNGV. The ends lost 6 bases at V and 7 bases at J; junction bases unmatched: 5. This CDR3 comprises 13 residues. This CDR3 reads CASSWSGSNEQFF. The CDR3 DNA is TGTGCCAGCAGTTGGAGCGGGAGTAATGAGCAGTTCTTC.

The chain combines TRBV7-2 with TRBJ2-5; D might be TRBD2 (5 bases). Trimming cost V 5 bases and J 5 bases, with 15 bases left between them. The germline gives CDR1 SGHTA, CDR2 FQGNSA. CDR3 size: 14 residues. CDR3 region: CASSTDSSGETQYF. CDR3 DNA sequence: TGTGCCAGCAGCACCGACTCGTCGGGGGAGACCCAGTACTTC. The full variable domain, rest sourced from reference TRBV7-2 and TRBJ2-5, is GAGVSQSPSNKVTEKGKDVELRCDPISGHTALYWYRQSLGQGLEFLIYFQGNSAPDKSGLPSDRFSAERTGGSVSTLTIQRTQQEDSAVYLCASSTDSSGETQYFGPGTRLLVL.

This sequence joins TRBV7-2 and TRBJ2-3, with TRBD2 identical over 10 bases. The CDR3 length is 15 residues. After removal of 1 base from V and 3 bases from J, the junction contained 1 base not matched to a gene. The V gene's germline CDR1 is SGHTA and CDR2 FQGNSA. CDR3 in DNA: TGTGCCAGCAGCTTAGAACTAGCGGGAACAGATACGCAGTATTTT. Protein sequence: CASSLELAGTDTQYF.

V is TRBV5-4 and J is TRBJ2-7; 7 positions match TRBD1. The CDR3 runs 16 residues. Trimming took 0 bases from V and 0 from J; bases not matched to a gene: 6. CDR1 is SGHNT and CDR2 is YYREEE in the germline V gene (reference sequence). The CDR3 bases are TGTGCCAGCAGCTTGGACCCAGGGGGAGTCTCCTACGAGCAGTACTTC. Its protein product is CASSLDPGGVSYEQYF.

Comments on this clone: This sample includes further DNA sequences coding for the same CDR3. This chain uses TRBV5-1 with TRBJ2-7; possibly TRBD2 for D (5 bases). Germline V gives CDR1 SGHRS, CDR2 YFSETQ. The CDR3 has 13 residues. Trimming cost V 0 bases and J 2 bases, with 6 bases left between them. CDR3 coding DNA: TGCGCCAGCAGCTTGGCCGGGACCTACGAGCAGTACTTC. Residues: CASSLAGTYEQYF.

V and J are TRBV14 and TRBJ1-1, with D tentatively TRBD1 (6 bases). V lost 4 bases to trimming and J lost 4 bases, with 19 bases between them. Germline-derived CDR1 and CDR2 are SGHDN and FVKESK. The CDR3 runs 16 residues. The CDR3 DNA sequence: TGTGCCAGCAGCCTCCTCGGACAGCCTTGGGGCACTGAAGCTTTCTTT. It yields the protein CASSLLGQPWGTEAFF.

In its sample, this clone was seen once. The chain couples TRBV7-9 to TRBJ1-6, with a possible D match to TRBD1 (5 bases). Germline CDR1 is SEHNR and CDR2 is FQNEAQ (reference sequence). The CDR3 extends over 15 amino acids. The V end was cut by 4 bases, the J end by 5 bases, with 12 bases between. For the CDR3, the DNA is TGTGCCAGCAGCTCATGGACAAAGGATAATTCACCCCTCCACTTT. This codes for CASSSWTKDNSPLHF.

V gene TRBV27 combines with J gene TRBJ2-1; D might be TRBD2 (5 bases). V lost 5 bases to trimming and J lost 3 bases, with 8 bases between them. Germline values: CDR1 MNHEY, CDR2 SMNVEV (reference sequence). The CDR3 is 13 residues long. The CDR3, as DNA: TGTGCCAGCAGTCCGGACTTCTACAATGAGCAGTTCTTC. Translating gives CASSPDFYNEQFF.

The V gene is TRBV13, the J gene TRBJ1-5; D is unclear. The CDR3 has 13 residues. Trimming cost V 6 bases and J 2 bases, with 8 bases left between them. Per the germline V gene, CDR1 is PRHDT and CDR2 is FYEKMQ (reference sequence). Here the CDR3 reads CASSTGGNQPQHF. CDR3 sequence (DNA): TGTGCCAGCAGTACCGGGGGCAATCAGCCCCAGCATTTT.

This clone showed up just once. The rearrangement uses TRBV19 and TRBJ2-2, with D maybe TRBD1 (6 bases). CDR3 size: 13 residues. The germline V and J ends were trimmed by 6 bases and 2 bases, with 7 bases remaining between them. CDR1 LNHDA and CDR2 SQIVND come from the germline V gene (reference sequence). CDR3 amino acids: CASRQGNTGELFF. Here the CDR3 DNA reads TGTGCCAGTAGACAGGGAAACACCGGGGAGCTGTTTTTT.

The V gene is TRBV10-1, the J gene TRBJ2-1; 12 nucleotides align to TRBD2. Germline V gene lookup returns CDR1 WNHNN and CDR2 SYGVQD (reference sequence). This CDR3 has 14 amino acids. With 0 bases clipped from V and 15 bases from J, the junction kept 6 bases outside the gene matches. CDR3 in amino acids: CASSESASGRVMFF. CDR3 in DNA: TGCGCCAGCAGTGAGTCTGCTAGCGGGAGGGTAATGTTCTTC.

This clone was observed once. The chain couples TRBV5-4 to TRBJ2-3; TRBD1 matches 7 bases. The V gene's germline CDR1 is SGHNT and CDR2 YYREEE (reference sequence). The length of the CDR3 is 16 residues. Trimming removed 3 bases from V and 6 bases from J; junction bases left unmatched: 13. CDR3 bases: TGTGCCAGCAGCTCCCCAACAACAGGGGAAAGGGATACGCAGTATTTT. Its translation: CASSSPTTGERDTQYF.

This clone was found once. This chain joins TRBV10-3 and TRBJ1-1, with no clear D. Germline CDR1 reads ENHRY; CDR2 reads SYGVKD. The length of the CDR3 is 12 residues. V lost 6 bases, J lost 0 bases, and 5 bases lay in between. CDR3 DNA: TGTGCCATCAGCACAATGAACACTGAAGCTTTCTTT. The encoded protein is CAISTMNTEAFF.

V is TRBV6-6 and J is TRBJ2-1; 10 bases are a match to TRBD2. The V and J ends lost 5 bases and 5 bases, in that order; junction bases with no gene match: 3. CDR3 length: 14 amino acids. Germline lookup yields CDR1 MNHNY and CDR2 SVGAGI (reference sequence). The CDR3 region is CASSSGRANNEQFF. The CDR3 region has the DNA TGTGCCAGCAGTAGCGGGAGGGCCAACAATGAGCAGTTCTTC.

CDR3 amino acids: CASTSGNGYTF. The CDR3 DNA follows: TGTGCCAGCACATCAGGGAACGGCTACACCTTC. The chain has TRBV25-1 and TRBJ1-2; D perhaps matches TRBD1 (5 bases). V was shortened by 7 bases and J by 8 bases, with 11 bases between the two germline ends. The germline CDR1 and CDR2 sequences are MGHDK and SYGVNS. The CDR3 consists of 11 residues.

This chain's CDR3 is CASSAGVQETQYF. CDR3 bases: TGTGCCAGCAGCGCCGGGGTCCAAGAGACCCAGTACTTC. The chain employs TRBV7-6 and TRBJ2-5; D may be TRBD2 (5 bases). V was trimmed by 5 bases and J by 1 base, leaving 8 bases between them. CDR3 size: 13 residues. Germline V CDR1 and CDR2: SGHVS, FNYEAQ. The full variable domain, in which reference TRBV7-6 and TRBJ2-5 provide the parts outside the CDR3, is GAGVSQSPRYKVTKRGQDVALRCDPISGHVSLYWYRQALGQGPEFLTYFNYEAQQDKSGLPNDRFSAERPEGSISTLTIQRTEQRDSAMYRCASSAGVQETQYFGPGTRLLVL.

As DNA, the CDR3 is TGCGCCAGCAGCCCTTCACCGAGACAGAGCCCAAACTATGGCTACACCTTC. It codes for CASSPSPRQSPNYGYTF. The chain is built from TRBV4-1 and TRBJ1-2, with D possibly being TRBD1 (5 bases). Germline lookup yields CDR1 MGHRA and CDR2 YSYEKL. The CDR3 consists of 17 residues. V was pared by 4 bases and J by 2 bases, with 20 bases between.

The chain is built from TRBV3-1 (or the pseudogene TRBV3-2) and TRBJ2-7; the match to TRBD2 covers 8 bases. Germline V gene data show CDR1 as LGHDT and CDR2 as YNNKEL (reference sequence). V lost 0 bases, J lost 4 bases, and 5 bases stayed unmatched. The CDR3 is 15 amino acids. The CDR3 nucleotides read TGTGCCAGCAGCCAAGAACCCAGCGGGGGATACGAGCAGTACTTC. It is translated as CASSQEPSGGYEQYF.